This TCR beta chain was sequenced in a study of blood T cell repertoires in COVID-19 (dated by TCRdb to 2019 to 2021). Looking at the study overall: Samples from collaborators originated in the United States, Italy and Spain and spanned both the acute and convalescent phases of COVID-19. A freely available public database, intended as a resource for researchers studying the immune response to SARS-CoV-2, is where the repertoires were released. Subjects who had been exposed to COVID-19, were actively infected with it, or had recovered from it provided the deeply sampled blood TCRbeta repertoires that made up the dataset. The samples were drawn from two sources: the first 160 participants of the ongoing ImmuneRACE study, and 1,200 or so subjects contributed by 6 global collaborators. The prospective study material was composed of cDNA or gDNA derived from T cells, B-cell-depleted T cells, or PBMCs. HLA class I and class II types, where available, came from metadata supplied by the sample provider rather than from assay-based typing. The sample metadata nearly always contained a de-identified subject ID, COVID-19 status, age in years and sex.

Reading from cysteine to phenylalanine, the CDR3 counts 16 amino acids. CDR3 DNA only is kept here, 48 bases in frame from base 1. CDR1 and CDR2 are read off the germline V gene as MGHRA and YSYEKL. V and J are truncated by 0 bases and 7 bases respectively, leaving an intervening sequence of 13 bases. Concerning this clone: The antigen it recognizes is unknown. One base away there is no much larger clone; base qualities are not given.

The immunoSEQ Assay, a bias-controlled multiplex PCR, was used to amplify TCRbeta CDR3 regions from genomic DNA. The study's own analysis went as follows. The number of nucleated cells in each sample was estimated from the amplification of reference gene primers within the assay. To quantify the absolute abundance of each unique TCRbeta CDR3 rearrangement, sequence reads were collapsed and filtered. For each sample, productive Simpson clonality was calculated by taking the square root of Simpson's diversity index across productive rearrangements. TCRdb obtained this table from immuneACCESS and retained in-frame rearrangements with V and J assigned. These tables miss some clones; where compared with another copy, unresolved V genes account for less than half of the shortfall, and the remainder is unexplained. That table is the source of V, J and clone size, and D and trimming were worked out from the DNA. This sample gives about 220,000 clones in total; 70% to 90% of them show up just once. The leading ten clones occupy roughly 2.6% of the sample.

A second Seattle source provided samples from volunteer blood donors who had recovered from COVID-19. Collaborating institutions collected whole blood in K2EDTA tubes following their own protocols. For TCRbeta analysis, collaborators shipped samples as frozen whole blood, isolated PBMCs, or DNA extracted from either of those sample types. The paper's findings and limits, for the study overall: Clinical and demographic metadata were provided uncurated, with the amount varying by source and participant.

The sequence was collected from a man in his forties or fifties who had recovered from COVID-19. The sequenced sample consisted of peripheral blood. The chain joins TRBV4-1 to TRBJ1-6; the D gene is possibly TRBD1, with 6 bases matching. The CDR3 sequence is CASSQDIQGPNSPLHF. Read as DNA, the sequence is TGCGCCAGCAGCCAAGATATACAGGGACCCAATTCACCCCTCCACTTT.